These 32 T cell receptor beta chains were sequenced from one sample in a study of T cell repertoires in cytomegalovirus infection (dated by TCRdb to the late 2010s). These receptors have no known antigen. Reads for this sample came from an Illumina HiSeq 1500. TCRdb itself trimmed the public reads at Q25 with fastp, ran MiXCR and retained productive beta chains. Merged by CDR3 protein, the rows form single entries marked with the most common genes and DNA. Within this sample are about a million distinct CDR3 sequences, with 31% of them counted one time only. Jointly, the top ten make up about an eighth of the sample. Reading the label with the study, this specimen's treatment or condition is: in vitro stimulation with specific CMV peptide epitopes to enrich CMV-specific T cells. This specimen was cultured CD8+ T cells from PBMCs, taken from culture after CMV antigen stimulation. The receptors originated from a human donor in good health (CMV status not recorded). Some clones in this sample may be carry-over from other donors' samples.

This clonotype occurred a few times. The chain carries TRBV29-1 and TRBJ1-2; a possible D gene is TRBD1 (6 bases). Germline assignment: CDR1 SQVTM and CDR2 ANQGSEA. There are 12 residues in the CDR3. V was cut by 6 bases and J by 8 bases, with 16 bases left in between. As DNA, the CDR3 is TGCAGCGTCACAGGGAAATGGGGCGGCTACACCTTC. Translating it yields CSVTGKWGGYTF.

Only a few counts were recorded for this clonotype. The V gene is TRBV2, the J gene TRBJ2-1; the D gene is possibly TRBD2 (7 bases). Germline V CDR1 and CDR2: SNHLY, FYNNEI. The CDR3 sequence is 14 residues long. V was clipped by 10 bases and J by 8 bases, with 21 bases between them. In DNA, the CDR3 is TGTGCCACAGCCCTGAGGGGGGGCTGGGATGAGCAGTTCTTC. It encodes CATALRGGWDEQFF.

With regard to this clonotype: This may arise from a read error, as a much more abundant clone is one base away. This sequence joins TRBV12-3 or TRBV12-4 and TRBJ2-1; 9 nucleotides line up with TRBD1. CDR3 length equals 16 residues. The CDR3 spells CAISLGPGQGLNEQFF. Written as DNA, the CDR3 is TGTGCCATCAGTTTAGGTCCGGGACAGGGCCTCAATGAGCAGTTCTTC.

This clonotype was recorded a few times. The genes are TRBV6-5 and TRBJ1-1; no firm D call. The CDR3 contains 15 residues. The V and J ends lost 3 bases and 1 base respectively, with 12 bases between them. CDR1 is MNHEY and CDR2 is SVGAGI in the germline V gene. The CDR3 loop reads CASSYRLGENTEAFF. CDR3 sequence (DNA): TGTGCCAGCAGTTATCGACTCGGGGAGAACACTGAAGCTTTCTTT.

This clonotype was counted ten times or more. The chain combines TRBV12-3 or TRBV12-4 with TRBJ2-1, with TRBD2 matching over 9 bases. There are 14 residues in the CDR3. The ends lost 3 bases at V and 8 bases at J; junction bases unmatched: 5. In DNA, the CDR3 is TGTGCCAGCAGTTTTTCTAGCGGGGTCGATGAGCAGTTCTTC. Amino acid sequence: CASSFSSGVDEQFF.

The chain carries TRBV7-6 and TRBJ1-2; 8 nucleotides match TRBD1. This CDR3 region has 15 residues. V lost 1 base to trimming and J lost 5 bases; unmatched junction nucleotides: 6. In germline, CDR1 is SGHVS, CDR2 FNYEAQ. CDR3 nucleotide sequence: TGTGCCAGCAGCTTAGGGGCAGGGGGCGGGTATGGCTACACCTTC. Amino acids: CASSLGAGGGYGYTF.

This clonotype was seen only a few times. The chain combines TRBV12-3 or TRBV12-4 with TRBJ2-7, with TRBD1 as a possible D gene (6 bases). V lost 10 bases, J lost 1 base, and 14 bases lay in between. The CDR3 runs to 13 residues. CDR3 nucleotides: TGTGCCACCATGGGGGCGGAATCCTACGAGCAGTACTTC. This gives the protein CATMGAESYEQYF.

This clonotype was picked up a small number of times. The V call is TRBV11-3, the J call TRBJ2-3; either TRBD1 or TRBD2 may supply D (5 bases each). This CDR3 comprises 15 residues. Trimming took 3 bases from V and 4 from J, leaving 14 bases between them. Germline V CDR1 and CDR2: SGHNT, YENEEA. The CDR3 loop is CASSFRGKGPDTQYF. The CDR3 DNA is TGTGCCAGCAGCTTTCGGGGAAAGGGGCCAGATACGCAGTATTTT. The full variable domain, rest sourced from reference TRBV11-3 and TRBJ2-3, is EAGVVQSPRYKIIEKKQPVAFWCNPISGHNTLYWYLQNLGQGPELLIRYENEEAVDDSQLPKDRFSAERLKGVDSTLKIQPAELGDSAVYLCASSFRGKGPDTQYFGPGTRLTVL.

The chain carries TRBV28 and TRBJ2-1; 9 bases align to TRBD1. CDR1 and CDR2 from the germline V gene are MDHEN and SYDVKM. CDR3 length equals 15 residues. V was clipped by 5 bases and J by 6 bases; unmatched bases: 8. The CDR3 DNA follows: TGTGCCAGCAGTCTATACAGGGGGCTCGCCAATGAGCAGTTCTTC. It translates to CASSLYRGLANEQFF.

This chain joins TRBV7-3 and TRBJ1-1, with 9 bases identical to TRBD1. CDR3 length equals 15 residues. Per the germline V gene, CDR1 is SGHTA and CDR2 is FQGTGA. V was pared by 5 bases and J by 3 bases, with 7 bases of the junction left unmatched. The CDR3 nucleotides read TGTGCCAGCAGCCTCGGGACAGGGCTTCACACTGAAGCTTTCTTT. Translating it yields CASSLGTGLHTEAFF.

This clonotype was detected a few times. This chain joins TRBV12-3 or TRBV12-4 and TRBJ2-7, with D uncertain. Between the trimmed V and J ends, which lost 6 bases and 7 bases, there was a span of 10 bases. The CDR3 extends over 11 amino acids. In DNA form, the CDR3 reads TGTGCCAGCAGATCCCCTCGTGAGCAGTACTTC. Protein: CASRSPREQYF.

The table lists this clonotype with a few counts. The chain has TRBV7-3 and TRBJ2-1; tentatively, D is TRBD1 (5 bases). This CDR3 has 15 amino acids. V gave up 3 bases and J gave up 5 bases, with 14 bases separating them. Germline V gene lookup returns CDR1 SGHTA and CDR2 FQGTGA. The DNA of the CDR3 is TGTGCCAGCAGCTTGGGGCACAGGAAGAACAATGAGCAGTTCTTC. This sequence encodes CASSLGHRKNNEQFF.

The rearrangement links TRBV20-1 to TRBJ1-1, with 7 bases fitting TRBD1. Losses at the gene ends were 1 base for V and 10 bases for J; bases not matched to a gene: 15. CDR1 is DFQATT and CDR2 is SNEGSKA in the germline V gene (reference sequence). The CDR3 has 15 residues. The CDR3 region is CSARVITGEGGGAFF. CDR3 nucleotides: TGCAGTGCTAGAGTTATAACAGGGGAGGGGGGCGGAGCTTTCTTT.

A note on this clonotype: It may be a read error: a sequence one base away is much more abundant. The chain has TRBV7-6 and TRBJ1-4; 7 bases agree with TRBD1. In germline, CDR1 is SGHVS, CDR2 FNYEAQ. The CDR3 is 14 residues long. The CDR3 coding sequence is TGTGCCAGTATCGATACAGGGGCTAATGAAAGACTGTTTTTT. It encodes CASIDTGANERLFF.

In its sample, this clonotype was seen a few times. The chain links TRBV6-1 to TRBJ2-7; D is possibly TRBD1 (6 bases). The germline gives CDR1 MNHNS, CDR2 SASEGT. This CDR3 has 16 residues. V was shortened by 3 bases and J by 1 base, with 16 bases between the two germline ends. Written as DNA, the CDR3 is TGTGCCAGCAGTGAGGGATTGAGGGGGAAATCCTACGAGCAGTACTTC. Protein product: CASSEGLRGKSYEQYF.

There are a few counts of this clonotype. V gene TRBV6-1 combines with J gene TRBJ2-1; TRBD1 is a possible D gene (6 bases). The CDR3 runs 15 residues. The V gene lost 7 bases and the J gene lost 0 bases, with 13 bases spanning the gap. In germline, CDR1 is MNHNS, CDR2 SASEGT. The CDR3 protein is CASTPGVTSYNEQFF. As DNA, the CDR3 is TGTGCCAGCACCCCAGGGGTTACCTCCTACAATGAGCAGTTCTTC.

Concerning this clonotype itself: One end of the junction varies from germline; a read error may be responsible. CDR3 bases: TGTGCCAGCAGTCCTAAGGGACGCCTCTATAGCTACACCTTC. Translation gives CASSPKGRLYSYTF. This chain joins TRBV12-3 or TRBV12-4 and TRBJ1-2, with D maybe TRBD1 (5 bases). CDR3 length equals 14 residues.

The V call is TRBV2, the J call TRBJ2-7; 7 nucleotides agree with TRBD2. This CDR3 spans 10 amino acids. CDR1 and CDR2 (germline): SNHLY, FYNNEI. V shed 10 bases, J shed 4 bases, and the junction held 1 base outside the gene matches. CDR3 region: CATGRYEQYV. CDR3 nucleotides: TGTGCCACCGGGAGGTACGAGCAGTACGTC.

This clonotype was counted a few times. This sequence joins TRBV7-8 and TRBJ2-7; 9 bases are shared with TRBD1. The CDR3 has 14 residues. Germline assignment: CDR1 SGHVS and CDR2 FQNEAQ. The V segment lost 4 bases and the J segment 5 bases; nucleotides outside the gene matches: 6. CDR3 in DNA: TGTGCCAGCAGCTCCGGGACAGGGATAGACGAGCAGTACGTC. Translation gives CASSSGTGIDEQYV.

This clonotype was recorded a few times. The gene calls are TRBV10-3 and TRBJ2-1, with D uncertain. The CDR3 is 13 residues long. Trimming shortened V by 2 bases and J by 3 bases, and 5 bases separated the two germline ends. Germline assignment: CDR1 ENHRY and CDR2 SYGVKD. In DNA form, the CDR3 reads TGTGCCATCAGTGAGAGACTCTACAATGAGCAGTTCTTC. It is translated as CAISERLYNEQFF.

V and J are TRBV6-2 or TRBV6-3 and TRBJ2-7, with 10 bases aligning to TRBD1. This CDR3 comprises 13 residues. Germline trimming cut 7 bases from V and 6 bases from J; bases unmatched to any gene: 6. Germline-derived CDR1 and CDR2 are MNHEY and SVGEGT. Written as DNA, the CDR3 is TGTGCCAGCACGCTGGACAGGGGGTCCGAGCAGTACGTC. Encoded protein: CASTLDRGSEQYV.

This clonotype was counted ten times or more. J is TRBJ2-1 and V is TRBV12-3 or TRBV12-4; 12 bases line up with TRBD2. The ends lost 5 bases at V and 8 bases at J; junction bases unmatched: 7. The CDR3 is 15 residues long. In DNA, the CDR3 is TGTGCCAGCAGTCGCCCCTCTAGCGGGGGGGATGAGCAGTTCTTC. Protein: CASSRPSSGGDEQFF.

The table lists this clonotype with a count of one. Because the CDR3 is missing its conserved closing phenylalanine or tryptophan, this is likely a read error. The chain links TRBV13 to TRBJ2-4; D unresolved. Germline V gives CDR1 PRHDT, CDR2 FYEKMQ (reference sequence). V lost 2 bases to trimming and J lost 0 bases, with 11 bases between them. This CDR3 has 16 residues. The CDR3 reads CASSLRPSLAKNIQYS. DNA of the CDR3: TGTGCCAGCAGCTTACGACCCTCTCTAGCCAAAAACATTCAGTACTCC.

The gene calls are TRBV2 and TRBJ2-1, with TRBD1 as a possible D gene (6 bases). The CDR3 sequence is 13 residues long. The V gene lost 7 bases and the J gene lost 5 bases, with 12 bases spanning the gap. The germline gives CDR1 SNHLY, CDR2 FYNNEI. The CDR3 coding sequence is TGTGCCAGCATCGGCAGGGGCAACAATGAGCAGTTCTTC. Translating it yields CASIGRGNNEQFF.

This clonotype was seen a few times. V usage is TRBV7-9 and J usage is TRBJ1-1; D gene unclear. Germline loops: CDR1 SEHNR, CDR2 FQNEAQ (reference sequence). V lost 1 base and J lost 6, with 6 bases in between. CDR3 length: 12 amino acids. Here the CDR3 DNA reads TGTGCCAGCAGCTTAGAGAGTCCTGAAGCTTTCTTT. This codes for CASSLESPEAFF. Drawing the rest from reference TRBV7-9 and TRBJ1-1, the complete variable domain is DTGVSQNPRHKITKRGQNVTFRCDPISEHNRLYWYRQTLGQGPEFLTYFQNEAQLEKSRLLSDRFSAERPKGSFSTLEIQRTEQGDSAMYLCASSLESPEAFFGQGTRLTVV.

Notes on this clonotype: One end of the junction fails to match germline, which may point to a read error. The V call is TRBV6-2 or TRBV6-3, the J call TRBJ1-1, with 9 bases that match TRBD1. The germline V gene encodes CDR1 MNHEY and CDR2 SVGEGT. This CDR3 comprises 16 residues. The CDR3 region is CAISYDLQGARTEAFF. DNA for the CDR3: TGTGCCATCAGTTACGACCTACAGGGGGCGAGGACTGAAGCTTTCTTT.

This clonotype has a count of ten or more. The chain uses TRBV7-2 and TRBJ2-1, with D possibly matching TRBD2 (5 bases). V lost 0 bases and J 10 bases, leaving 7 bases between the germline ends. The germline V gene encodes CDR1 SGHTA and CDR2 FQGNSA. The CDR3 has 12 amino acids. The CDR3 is CASSLAASEQFF. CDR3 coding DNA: TGTGCCAGCAGCTTAGCGGCTAGCGAGCAGTTCTTC.

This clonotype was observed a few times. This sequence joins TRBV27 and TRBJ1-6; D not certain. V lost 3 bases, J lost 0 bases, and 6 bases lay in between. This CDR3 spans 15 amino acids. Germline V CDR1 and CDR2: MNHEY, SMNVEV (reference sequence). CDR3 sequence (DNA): TGTGCCAGCAGTTTTCAGAGCTCCTATAATTCACCCCTCCACTTT. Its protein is CASSFQSSYNSPLHF.

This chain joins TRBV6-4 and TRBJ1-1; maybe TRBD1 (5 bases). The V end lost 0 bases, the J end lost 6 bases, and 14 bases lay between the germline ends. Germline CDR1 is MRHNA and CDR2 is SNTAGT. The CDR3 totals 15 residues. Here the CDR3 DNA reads TGTGCCAGCAGTGACTCGGTGGGGCAAGTCGCTGAAGCTTTCTTT. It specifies CASSDSVGQVAEAFF.

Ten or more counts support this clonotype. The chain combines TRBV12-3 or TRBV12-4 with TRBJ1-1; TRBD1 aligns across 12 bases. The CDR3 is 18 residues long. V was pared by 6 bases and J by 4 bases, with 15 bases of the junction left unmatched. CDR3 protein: CASRRRVGQGARSTEAFF. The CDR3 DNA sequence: TGTGCCAGCAGACGGAGGGTGGGACAGGGGGCGCGGAGCACTGAAGCTTTCTTT.

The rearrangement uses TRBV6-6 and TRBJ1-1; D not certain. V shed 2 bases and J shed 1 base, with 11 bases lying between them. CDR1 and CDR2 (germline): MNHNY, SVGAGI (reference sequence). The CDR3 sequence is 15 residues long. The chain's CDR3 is CASSYTLPGNTEAFF. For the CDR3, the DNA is TGTGCCAGCAGTTACACCCTCCCCGGGAACACTGAAGCTTTCTTT.

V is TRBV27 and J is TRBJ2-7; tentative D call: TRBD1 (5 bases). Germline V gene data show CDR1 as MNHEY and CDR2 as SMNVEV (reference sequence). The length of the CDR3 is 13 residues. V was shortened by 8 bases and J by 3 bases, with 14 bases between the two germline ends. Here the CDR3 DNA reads TGTGCCAGCTCCGACAGCCCCCTCTACGAGCAGTACTTC. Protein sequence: CASSDSPLYEQYF.